Below are 9 T cell receptor beta chains sequenced from a single sample in a study of blood T cell repertoires in COVID-19. Sequenced by immunoSEQ multiplex PCR; TCRdb stores in-frame clones only, minus some. The profile covers some 68,000 clones, with around 91% appearing a single time and roughly 0.47% taken by the ten largest. Sequences were obtained from peripheral blood. The origin of the receptors is a middle-aged man with COVID-19, enrolled during active disease.

The chain combines TRBV5-1 with TRBJ1-1; D is perhaps TRBD1 (6 bases). Deletions cut 1 base from V and 4 bases from J, with 17 bases between. Looked up from germline, CDR1 is SGHRS and CDR2 is YFSETQ. The length of the CDR3 is 16 residues. In DNA form, the CDR3 reads TGCGCCAGCAGCTTGACACCCGAGGGGGGGGCCACTGAAGCTTTCTTT. Its translation is CASSLTPEGGATEAFF.

The J gene is TRBJ2-7, the V gene TRBV7-9; D unclear. Between the trimmed V and J ends, which lost 5 bases and 4 bases, there was a span of 9 bases. The CDR3 loop spans 12 amino acids. Germline V gives CDR1 SEHNR, CDR2 FQNEAQ (reference sequence). The CDR3, as DNA: TGTGCCAGCAGCCGTAGCTTTTACGAGCAGTACTTC. Translation gives CASSRSFYEQYF. Complete variable domain (other parts from reference TRBV7-9 and TRBJ2-7): DTGVSQNPRHKITKRGQNVTFRCDPISEHNRLYWYRQTLGQGPEFLTYFQNEAQLEKSRLLSDRFSAERPKGSFSTLEIQRTEQGDSAMYLCASSRSFYEQYFGPGTRLTVT.

Points on this clone: Other DNA sequences in this sample translate to the same CDR3. The chain recombines TRBV5-1 with TRBJ2-7; 11 nucleotides align to TRBD2. In germline, CDR1 is SGHRS, CDR2 YFSETQ. CDR3 length equals 15 residues. Unmatched junction bases numbered 4, after V lost 4 bases and J lost 1 base. As DNA, the CDR3 is TGCGCCAGCAGCCTGGGGACTAGCGGTTCCTACGAGCAGTACTTC. It specifies CASSLGTSGSYEQYF. The full variable domain, with the rest looked up from reference TRBV5-1 and TRBJ2-7, is KAGVTQTPRYLIKTRGQQVTLSCSPISGHRSVSWYQQTPGQGLQFLFEYFSETQRNKGNFPGRFSGRQFSNSRSEMNVSTLELGDSALYLCASSLGTSGSYEQYFGPGTRLTVT.

V usage is TRBV5-1 and J usage is TRBJ2-2; 10 bases line up with TRBD2. The CDR3 sequence is 17 residues long. The germline CDR1 and CDR2 sequences are SGHRS and YFSETQ. The trim removed 4 bases at V and 1 base at J, leaving 7 bases unmatched. The CDR3 DNA sequence: TGCGCCAGCAGCCCTTCTAGCGGGAGTTTGAACACCGGGGAGCTGTTTTTT. It yields the protein CASSPSSGSLNTGELFF. Full variable domain (outside the CDR3, taken from reference TRBV5-1 and TRBJ2-2): KAGVTQTPRYLIKTRGQQVTLSCSPISGHRSVSWYQQTPGQGLQFLFEYFSETQRNKGNFPGRFSGRQFSNSRSEMNVSTLELGDSALYLCASSPSSGSLNTGELFFGEGSRLTVL.

This chain joins TRBV7-6 and TRBJ2-6, with TRBD2 identical over 8 bases. The CDR3 is 17 amino acids. CDR1 and CDR2 from the germline V gene are SGHVS and FNYEAQ. Trimming took 4 bases from V and 0 from J; bases not matched to a gene: 5. This CDR3 reads CASSWERGSSGANVLTF. In DNA, the CDR3 is TGTGCCAGCAGCTGGGAGCGGGGGAGCTCTGGGGCCAACGTCCTGACTTTC.

The V gene is TRBV11-2, the J gene TRBJ2-1, with 8 bases matching TRBD2. V lost 2 bases and J lost 0; bases outside the gene matches: 6. The germline V gene has CDR1 SGHAT and CDR2 FQNNGV. The CDR3 loop spans 17 amino acids. The CDR3 reads CASSLPPGTSSYNEQFF. CDR3 bases: TGTGCCAGCAGCTTACCACCGGGGACTAGCTCCTACAATGAGCAGTTCTTC.

The rearrangement uses TRBV6-1 and TRBJ1-2; 8 nucleotides line up with TRBD1. Germline CDR1 and CDR2: MNHNS and SASEGT. CDR3 length: 15 residues. The V segment lost 3 bases and the J segment 2 bases; nucleotides outside the gene matches: 5. CDR3 residues: CASSDPGQGNYGYTF. The CDR3 nucleotides are TGTGCCAGCAGTGACCCTGGACAGGGAAACTATGGCTACACCTTC.

The chain employs TRBV4-1 and TRBJ2-1; D might be TRBD2 (6 bases). The CDR3 totals 15 residues. Trimming removed 7 bases from V and 6 bases from J, with 19 bases in between. The germline CDR1 and CDR2 sequences are MGHRA and YSYEKL. The CDR3 sequence is CASTLKRTGGNEQFF. The CDR3 DNA reads TGCGCCAGCACGCTAAAAAGGACCGGGGGCAATGAGCAGTTCTTC.

This rearrangement joins TRBV7-9 to TRBJ1-3; 7 bases match TRBD1. CDR1 and CDR2 from the germline V gene are SEHNR and FQNEAQ (reference sequence). This CDR3 contains 15 residues. V trimming: 5 bases; J trimming: 0 bases; junction bases outside the gene matches: 4. The CDR3 spells CASSRGQLSGNTIYF. The CDR3 bases are TGTGCCAGCAGCCGGGGACAGCTCTCTGGAAACACCATATATTTT.